These 20 T cell receptor beta chains came from one sample sequenced in a study of blood T cells in healthy people across ages (dated by TCRdb to about 2015). Library preparation was by 5' RACE. The reads were generated on an Illumina HiSeq 2500. A second PCR of roughly 7 to 12 cycles was performed with a sample-barcoded 5' primer and a J-beta primer mix. TCRdb reworked the public reads: Q25 trimming with fastp, MiXCR clone assembly, productive beta chains retained. Each CDR3 protein gets just one entry, which takes the most common genes and DNA from the rows behind it. This sample has about 1.8 million distinct CDR3 sequences in its table, and roughly 52% of those were observed once. Together, the top ten hold over 2% of the sample. Sequencing was carried out using blood. These receptors came from a woman aged 40 to 49 in good health.

Turning to this clonotype: A read error may account for a junction end that differs from germline. The V call is TRBV4-1, the J call TRBJ2-5; 7 bases align to TRBD2. The CDR3 extends over 15 amino acids. CDR1 and CDR2 from the germline V gene are MGHRA and YSYEKL. DNA for the CDR3: TGCGCCAGCAGCCAAGTTGGACTAGGCCAAAAGACCCAGTACTTC. Protein sequence: CASSQVGLGQKTQYF.

This clonotype was recorded a few times. The V call is TRBV11-2, the J call TRBJ2-5, with D possibly being TRBD2 (8 bases). There are 21 residues in the CDR3. V lost 5 bases, J lost 5 bases, and 36 bases lay in between. Germline CDR1 is SGHAT and CDR2 is FQNNGV. This chain's CDR3 is CASSQREGGGSSKSQLETQYF. CDR3 coding DNA: TGTGCCAGCAGCCAACGGGAGGGAGGGGGCTCGTCTAAGTCCCAGCTGGAGACCCAGTACTTC.

In the case of this clonotype: A much larger clonotype is one base distant, so this may be a read error. The rearrangement joins TRBV7-2 to TRBJ2-1, with 10 positions matching TRBD2. CDR1 is SGHTA and CDR2 is FQGNSA in the germline V gene. The CDR3 runs 15 residues. The V segment lost 5 bases and the J segment 13 bases; nucleotides outside the gene matches: 14. This chain's CDR3 is CASSPSGGPSGTQFF. CDR3 nucleotide sequence: TGTGCCAGCAGCCCTAGCGGGGGCCCCAGTGGAACCCAGTTCTTC. The complete variable domain, with remaining parts taken from reference TRBV7-2 and TRBJ2-1, reads GAGVSQSPSNKVTEKGKDVELRCDPISGHTALYWYRQSLGQGLEFLIYFQGNSAPDKSGLPSDRFSAERTGGSVSTLTIQRTQQEDSAVYLCASSPSGGPSGTQFFGPGTRLTVL.

This clonotype was detected only once. The chain employs TRBV27 and TRBJ1-4, with D tentatively TRBD1 (5 bases). The V end lost 1 base, the J end lost 10 bases, and 19 bases lay between the germline ends. This CDR3 has 16 amino acids. CDR1 and CDR2 (germline): MNHEY, SMNVEV (reference sequence). CDR3: CASSLYTGQFRGKLFF. The DNA for the CDR3 is TGTGCCAGCAGTTTATATACCGGACAATTTCGCGGAAAACTGTTTTTT. Variable domain in full (rest from reference TRBV27 and TRBJ1-4): EAQVTQNPRYLITVTGKKLTVTCSQNMNHEYMSWYRQDPGLGLRQIYYSMNVEVTDKGDVPEGYKVSRKEKRNFPLILESPSPNQTSLYFCASSLYTGQFRGKLFFGSGTQLSVL.

The chain links TRBV7-9 to TRBJ1-4; 9 bases are shared with TRBD1. V lost 5 bases and J lost 3; bases outside the gene matches: 16. The CDR3 loop spans 19 amino acids. Germline V gene sequence: CDR1 SEHNR, CDR2 FQNEAQ (reference sequence). The CDR3 here is CASSTIISTGGASNEKLFF. The CDR3, as DNA: TGTGCCAGCAGCACCATAATATCAACAGGGGGCGCCTCTAATGAAAAACTGTTTTTT.

This chain links TRBV10-3 with TRBJ2-7, with D unresolved. Per the germline V gene, CDR1 is ENHRY and CDR2 is SYGVKD. CDR3 length: 11 amino acids. V was cut by 2 bases and J by 8 bases, with 7 bases left in between. The CDR3 loop reads CAISEGRKQYF. The CDR3 bases are TGTGCCATCAGTGAGGGCAGAAAGCAGTACTTC.

The J gene is TRBJ2-5, the V gene TRBV10-1; 7 bases are shared with TRBD1. Matching the DNA end better, TRBJ2-7 makes the J call doubtful. CDR3 length: 14 residues. Germline V lookup: CDR1 WNHNN, CDR2 SYGVQD (reference sequence). In DNA, the CDR3 is TGCGCCAGCAGCGGACAGGATACCACCTACGAGCAGTACTTC. Translated, it gives CASSGQDTTYEQYF.

The rearrangement links TRBV28 to TRBJ2-5; perhaps TRBD1 as D (6 bases). CDR1 is MDHEN and CDR2 is SYDVKM in the germline V gene. CDR3 length equals 14 residues. The ends were cut back, 8 bases at V and 2 bases at J, with 15 bases in the middle. The CDR3 DNA follows: TGTGCCAGCGGAGGACCGGACAGTCAAGAGACCCAGTACTTC. The encoded protein is CASGGPDSQETQYF. The full variable domain, in which reference TRBV28 and TRBJ2-5 provide the parts outside the CDR3, is DVKVTQSSRYLVKRTGEKVFLECVQDMDHENMFWYRQDPGLGLRLIYFSYDVKMKEKGDIPEGYSVSREKKERFSLILESASTNQTSMYLCASGGPDSQETQYFGPGTRLLVL.

The chain is built from TRBV6-1 and TRBJ2-3; D is ambiguous. Looked up from germline, CDR1 is MNHNS and CDR2 is SASEGT. The length of the CDR3 is 15 residues. V was trimmed by 4 bases and J by 0 bases, leaving 11 bases between them. CDR3 in DNA: TGTGCCAGCAGTGCGTTGGCACTTAGCACAGATACGCAGTATTTT. It is translated as CASSALALSTDTQYF.

The chain is built from TRBV27 and TRBJ2-3; D is unresolved. The CDR3 consists of 15 residues. The V end was cut by 8 bases, the J end by 4 bases, with 19 bases between. Looked up from germline, CDR1 is MNHEY and CDR2 is SMNVEV (reference sequence). The CDR3 coding sequence is TGTGCCAGCTCCCCACGAGCCTCTTGGGCAGATACGCAGTATTTT. The encoded protein is CASSPRASWADTQYF.

This chain joins TRBV6-5 and TRBJ2-5; 7 bases align to TRBD1. The CDR3 length is 15 residues. V lost 6 bases, J lost 4 bases, and 11 bases stayed unmatched. Germline CDR1 MNHEY, CDR2 SVGAGI. The CDR3 DNA is TGTGCCAGCAGCTGGGACAGAGGGGCGACAGAGACCCAGTACTTC. It codes for CASSWDRGATETQYF.

The CDR3 region has the DNA TGCGCCAGCAGCCTAGAGCGGGAGGAAGAGACCCAGTACTTC. Translation gives CASSLEREEETQYF. This chain connects TRBV4-3 to TRBJ2-5, with 9 bases matching TRBD2. Germline V gene data show CDR1 as LGHNA and CDR2 as YSLEER. The CDR3 sequence is 14 residues long. V trimming: 4 bases; J trimming: 3 bases; junction bases outside the gene matches: 3.

This clonotype was counted a few times. This chain joins TRBV12-3 or TRBV12-4 and TRBJ2-5, with D perhaps given as TRBD1 or TRBD2 (5 bases each). Trimming pared 6 bases from V and 0 bases from J, leaving 14 bases between. This CDR3 region has 15 residues. The CDR3 coding sequence is TGTGCCAGCAGCTTGGGACCGGGACACCAAGAGACCCAGTACTTC. Its translation: CASSLGPGHQETQYF.

The chain joins TRBV9 to TRBJ2-3, with 7 nucleotides matching TRBD2. The CDR3 contains 16 residues. CDR1 is SGDLS, CDR2 YYNGEE, per germline. V dropped 0 bases and J dropped 0; count of bases not matched to a gene: 4. CDR3 sequence reads: CASSVGAGESTDTQYF. CDR3 nucleotide sequence: TGTGCCAGCAGCGTAGGGGCGGGGGAAAGCACAGATACGCAGTATTTT.

CDR3 protein: CASSRAGGSNEKLFF. The CDR3 nucleotides read TGTGCCAGCAGCCGCGCCGGGGGCTCTAATGAAAAACTGTTTTTT. This chain uses TRBV3-1 with TRBJ1-4; D might be TRBD1 (6 bases). V was shortened by 4 bases and J by 3 bases, with 12 bases between the two germline ends. Germline-derived CDR1 and CDR2 are LGHDT and YNNKEL (reference sequence). The CDR3 has 15 residues.

This clonotype has more than one count but fewer than ten. This chain connects TRBV9 to TRBJ2-7; TRBD2 aligns across 11 bases. V trimming: 0 bases; J trimming: 7 bases; junction bases outside the gene matches: 18. Germline lookup yields CDR1 SGDLS and CDR2 YYNGEE. The CDR3 sequence is 19 residues long. Here the CDR3 DNA reads TGTGCCAGCAGCGTAGTCAAATGGAATAGCGGGGGGGCGCCGTGGGAGCAGTACTTC. Its protein is CASSVVKWNSGGAPWEQYF.

The chain links TRBV20-1 to TRBJ1-5; D ambiguous. There are 14 residues in the CDR3. The V gene's germline CDR1 is DFQATT and CDR2 SNEGSKA (reference sequence). Between the trimmed V and J ends, which lost 4 bases and 8 bases, there was a span of 18 bases. Here the CDR3 DNA reads TGCAGTGCTAACGGGGTCTTTAGAGGAGAGCCCCAGCATTTT. Amino acid sequence: CSANGVFRGEPQHF.

The chain is built from TRBV7-2 and TRBJ2-2, with 10 bases matching TRBD1. Germline-derived CDR1 and CDR2 are SGHTA and FQGNSA. The CDR3 extends over 16 amino acids. The J segment lost 4 bases and the V segment lost 2 bases, leaving 4 bases of the junction unmatched. Here the CDR3 reads CASSLPGQGITGELFF. The CDR3 nucleotides are TGTGCCAGCAGCTTACCGGGACAGGGGATCACCGGGGAGCTGTTTTTT.

The genes are TRBV7-9 and TRBJ2-1; 9 positions match TRBD1. V lost 5 bases to trimming and J lost 6 bases; unmatched junction nucleotides: 8. This CDR3 is built from 15 residues. Germline-derived CDR1 and CDR2 are SEHNR and FQNEAQ (reference sequence). The CDR3 DNA reads TGTGCCAGCAGCAACCGGGACAGGGTAGGCAATGAGCAGTTCTTC. It is translated as CASSNRDRVGNEQFF.

Here the CDR3 reads CASSALVQASNYGYTF. The CDR3 bases are TGTGCCAGCAGTGCCTTAGTACAGGCTAGTAACTATGGCTACACCTTC. The chain is built from TRBV25-1 and TRBJ1-2, with D tentatively TRBD1 (5 bases). V lost 4 bases and J lost 1, with 16 bases in between. The CDR3 loop spans 16 amino acids. The V gene's germline CDR1 is MGHDK and CDR2 SYGVNS.